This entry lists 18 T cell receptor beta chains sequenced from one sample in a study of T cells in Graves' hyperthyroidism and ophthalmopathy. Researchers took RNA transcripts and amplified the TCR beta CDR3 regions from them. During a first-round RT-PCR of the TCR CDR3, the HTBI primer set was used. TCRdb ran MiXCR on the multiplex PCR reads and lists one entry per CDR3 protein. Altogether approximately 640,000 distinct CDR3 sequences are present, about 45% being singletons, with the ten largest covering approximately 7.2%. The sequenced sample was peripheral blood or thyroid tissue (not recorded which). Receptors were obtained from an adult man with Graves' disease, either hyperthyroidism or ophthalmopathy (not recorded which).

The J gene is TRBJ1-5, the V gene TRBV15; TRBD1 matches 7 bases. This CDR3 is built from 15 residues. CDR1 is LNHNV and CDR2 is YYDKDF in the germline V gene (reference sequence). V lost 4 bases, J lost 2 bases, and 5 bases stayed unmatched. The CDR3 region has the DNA TGTGCCACCAGCATACGTACAGGGGGCAATCAGCCCCAGCATTTT. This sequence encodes CATSIRTGGNQPQHF.

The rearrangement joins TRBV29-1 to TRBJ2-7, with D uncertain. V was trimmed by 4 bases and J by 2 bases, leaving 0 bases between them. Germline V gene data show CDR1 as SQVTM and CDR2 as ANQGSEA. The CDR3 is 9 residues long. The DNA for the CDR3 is TGCAGCGTTGCCTACGAGCAGTACTTC. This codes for CSVAYEQYF.

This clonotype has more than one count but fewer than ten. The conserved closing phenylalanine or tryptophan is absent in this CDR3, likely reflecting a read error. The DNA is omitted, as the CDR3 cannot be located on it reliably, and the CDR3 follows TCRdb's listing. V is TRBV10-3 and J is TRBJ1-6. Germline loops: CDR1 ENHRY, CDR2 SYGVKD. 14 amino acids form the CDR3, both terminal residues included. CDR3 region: CAISESEEGWYRNY.

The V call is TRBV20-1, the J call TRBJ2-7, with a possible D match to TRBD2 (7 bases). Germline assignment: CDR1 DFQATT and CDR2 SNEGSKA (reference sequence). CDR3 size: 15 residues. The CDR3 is CSVELGAGVPYEQYF. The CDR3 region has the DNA TGCAGCGTTGAGTTGGGGGCGGGGGTCCCCTACGAGCAGTACTTC.

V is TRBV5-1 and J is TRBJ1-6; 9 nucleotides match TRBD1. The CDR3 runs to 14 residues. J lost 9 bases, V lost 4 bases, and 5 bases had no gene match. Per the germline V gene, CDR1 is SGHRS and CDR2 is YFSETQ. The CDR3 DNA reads TGCGCCAGCAGCCCGGGACAGGGACTTTCACCCCTCCACTTT. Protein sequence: CASSPGQGLSPLHF.

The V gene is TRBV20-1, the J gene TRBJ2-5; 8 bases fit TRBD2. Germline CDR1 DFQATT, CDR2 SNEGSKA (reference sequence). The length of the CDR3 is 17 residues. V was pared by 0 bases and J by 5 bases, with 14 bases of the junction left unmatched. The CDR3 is CSARDRGDRGGAETQYF. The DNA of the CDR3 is TGCAGTGCTAGAGATCGGGGGGACCGGGGGGGCGCGGAGACCCAGTACTTC.

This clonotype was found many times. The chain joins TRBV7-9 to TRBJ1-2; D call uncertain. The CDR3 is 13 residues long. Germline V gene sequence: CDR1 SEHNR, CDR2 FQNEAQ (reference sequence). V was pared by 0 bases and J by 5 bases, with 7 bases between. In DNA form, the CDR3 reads TGTGCCAGCAGCTTAGCTCAGGCGTATGGCTACACCTTC. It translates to CASSLAQAYGYTF.

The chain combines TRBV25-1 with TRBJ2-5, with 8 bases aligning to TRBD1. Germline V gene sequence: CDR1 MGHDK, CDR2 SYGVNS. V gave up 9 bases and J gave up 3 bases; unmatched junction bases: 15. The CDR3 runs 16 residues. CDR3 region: CASQRTTGAAKETQYF. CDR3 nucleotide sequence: TGTGCCAGTCAAAGGACGACAGGGGCAGCTAAAGAGACCCAGTACTTC.

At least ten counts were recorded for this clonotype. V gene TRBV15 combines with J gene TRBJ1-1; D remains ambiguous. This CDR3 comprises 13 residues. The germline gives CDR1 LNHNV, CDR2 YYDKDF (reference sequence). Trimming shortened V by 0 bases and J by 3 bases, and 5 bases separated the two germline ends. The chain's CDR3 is CATSRDGHTEAFF. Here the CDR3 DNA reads TGTGCCACCAGCAGAGATGGGCACACTGAAGCTTTCTTT.

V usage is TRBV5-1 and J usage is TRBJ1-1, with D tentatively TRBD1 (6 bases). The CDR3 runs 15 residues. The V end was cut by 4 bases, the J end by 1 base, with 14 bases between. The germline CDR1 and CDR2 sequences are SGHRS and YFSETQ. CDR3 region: CASSPKPGANTEAFF. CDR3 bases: TGCGCCAGCAGCCCAAAGCCGGGGGCGAACACTGAAGCTTTCTTT.

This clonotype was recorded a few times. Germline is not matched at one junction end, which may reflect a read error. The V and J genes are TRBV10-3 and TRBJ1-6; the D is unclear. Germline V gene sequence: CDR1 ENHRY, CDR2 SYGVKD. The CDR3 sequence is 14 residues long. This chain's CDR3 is CASSYSFYNSPLHF. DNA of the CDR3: TGTGCCAGCAGTTACTCGTTTTATAATTCACCCCTCCACTTT.

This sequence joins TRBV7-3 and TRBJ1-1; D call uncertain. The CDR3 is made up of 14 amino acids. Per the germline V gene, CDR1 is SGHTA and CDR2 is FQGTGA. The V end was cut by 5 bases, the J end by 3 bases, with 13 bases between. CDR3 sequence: CASSPTFSHTEAFF. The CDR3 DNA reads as TGTGCCAGCAGCCCAACCTTTTCCCACACTGAAGCTTTCTTT. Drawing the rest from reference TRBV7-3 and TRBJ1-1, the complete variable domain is GAGVSQTPSNKVTEKGKYVELRCDPISGHTALYWYRQSLGQGPEFLIYFQGTGAADDSGLPNDRFFAVRPEGSVSTLKIQRTERGDSAVYLCASSPTFSHTEAFFGQGTRLTVV.

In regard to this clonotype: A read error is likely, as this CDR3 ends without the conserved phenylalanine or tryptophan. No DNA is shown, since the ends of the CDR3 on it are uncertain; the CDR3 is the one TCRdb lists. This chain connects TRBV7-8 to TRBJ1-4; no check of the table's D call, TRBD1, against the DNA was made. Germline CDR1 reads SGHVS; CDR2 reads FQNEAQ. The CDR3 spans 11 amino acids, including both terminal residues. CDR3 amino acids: CASSQGQGANY.

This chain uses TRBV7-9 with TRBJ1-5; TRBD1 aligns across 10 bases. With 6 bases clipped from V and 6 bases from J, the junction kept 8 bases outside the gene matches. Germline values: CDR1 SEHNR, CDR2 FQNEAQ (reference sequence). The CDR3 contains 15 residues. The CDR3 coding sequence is TGTGCCAGCAGGCCTAAGACAGGGGGCATTCAGCCCCAGCATTTT. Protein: CASRPKTGGIQPQHF. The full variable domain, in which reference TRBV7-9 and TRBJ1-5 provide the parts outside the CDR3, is DTGVSQNPRHKITKRGQNVTFRCDPISEHNRLYWYRQTLGQGPEFLTYFQNEAQLEKSRLLSDRFSAERPKGSFSTLEIQRTEQGDSAMYLCASRPKTGGIQPQHFGDGTRLSIL.

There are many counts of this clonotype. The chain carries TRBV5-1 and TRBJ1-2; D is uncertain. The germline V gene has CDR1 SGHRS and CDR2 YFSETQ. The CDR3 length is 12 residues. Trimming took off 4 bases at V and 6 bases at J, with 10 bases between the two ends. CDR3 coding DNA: TGCGCCAGCAGCGAGTCCCATAATGGCTACACCTTC. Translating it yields CASSESHNGYTF.

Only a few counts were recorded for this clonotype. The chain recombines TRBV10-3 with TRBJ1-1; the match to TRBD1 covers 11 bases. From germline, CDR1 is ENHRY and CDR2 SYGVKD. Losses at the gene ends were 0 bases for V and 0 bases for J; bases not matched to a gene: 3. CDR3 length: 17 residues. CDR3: CAISESDRGPVNTEAFF. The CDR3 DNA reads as TGTGCCATCAGTGAGTCGGACAGGGGGCCGGTGAACACTGAAGCTTTCTTT.

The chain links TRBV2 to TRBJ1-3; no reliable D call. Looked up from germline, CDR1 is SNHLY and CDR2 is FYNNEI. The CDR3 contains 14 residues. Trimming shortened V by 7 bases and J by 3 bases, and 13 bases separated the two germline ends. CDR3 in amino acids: CASTVRGGGNTIYF. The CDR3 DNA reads TGTGCCAGCACTGTCCGCGGCGGTGGAAACACCATATATTTT.

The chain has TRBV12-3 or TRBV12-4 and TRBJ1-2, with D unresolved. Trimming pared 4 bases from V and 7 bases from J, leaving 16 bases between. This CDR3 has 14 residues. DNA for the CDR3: TGTGCCAGCAGTTACTCCTTGGCCCAAACTGGCTACACCTTC. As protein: CASSYSLAQTGYTF.